A selection of T cell receptor beta chains follows, all from one sample in a study of cytomegalovirus exposure and HLA in healthy donors. Clones were sequenced by immunoSEQ multiplex PCR, and TCRdb holds only the in-frame ones, with some missing. The table includes more than 100,000 clones, 70% to 90% detected once. Sequencing was performed on PBMCs. The receptor source for this set is a man aged 35-49 years in good health and CMV-seronegative. Each CDR3 is given with its conserved first and last residue.

cdr3_length v_call cdr3_aa
16 TRBV7-3 CASSSTSGRAGGELFF
13 TRBV7-9 CASSFLGGDTIYF
15 TRBV7-2 CASSWGTVPYNEQFF
14 TRBV7-2 CASSGRDREETQYF
15 TRBV10-3 CATALAGGNTGELFF
17 TRBV11-2 CASSYRFGGSSYNEQFF
13 TRBV6-6 CASSPHRHEKLFF
18 TRBV9 CASSVGSGQNVYAGELFF
15 TRBV28 CASSLFRQGTYEQYF
13 TRBV7-9 CASSSGQDTEAFF
16 TRBV5-1 CASSTYRAGSYNEQFF
16 TRBV5-1 CASSLAGGLGNSPLHF
13 TRBV25-1 CASSEQGTYGYTF
17 TRBV7-8 CASSPSSTRGLTGELFF
15 TRBV18 CASSPVGQGPAEAFF
15 TRBV27 CASSSGGSLAVTLHF
13 TRBV4-2 CASSYRLSYEQYF
17 TRBV7-8 CASSPRGSSGGAIEQFF
14 TRBV6-5 CASSLNRGNQPQHF
14 TRBV28 CASSFPQGAVGYTF
15 TRBV7-2 CASSLVGGTNSPLHF
17 TRBV7-9 CASSLAEGLQGVSPLHF
15 TRBV9 CASSLQGSNTGELFF
17 TRBV10-1 CATRSREWQVGTDTQYF
13 TRBV7-8 CASTADSHQPQHF